This is a list of T cell receptor beta chains from one sample in a study of blood T cell repertoires in COVID-19. Repertoires were generated with immunoSEQ multiplex PCR, while TCRdb's copy carries only in-frame clones and drops some. The top ten hold over 9.5% of the sample, which has roughly 77,000 clones, over 70% seen once. The sequenced material came from peripheral blood. Receptors originate from a human donor in a cohort sampled during active COVID-19. Both conserved end residues are part of each CDR3. The D gene is left open where the match is weak. Rows may omit the clone size; those that give it use once, few, many or a size class.

abundance	v_gene	d_gene	j_gene	CDR3aa	CDR3nt
NA	TRBV2	NA	TRBJ1-1	CASSDLMAGFTEAFF	TGTGCCAGCAGTGATTTGATGGCAGGGTTCACTGAAGCTTTCTTT
few	TRBV6-2/TRBV6-3	NA	TRBJ1-4	CASSYGGSLFF	TGTGCCAGCAGTTACGGTGGGAGCCTGTTTTTT
NA	TRBV6-5	NA	TRBJ1-2	CASRLQLNHYGYTF	TGTGCCAGCCGTCTACAGTTAAATCACTATGGCTACACCTTC
NA	TRBV4-3	NA	TRBJ2-7	CASSQLRGREPYEQYF	TGCGCCAGCAGCCAACTCCGGGGTAGGGAGCCCTACGAGCAGTACTTC
NA	TRBV6-5	NA	TRBJ2-3	CASVRLTDTQYF	TGTGCCAGCGTGCGGTTAACAGATACGCAGTATTTT
NA	TRBV6-5	TRBD1	TRBJ2-7	CASRLGQGAHEQYF	TGTGCCAGCAGGCTCGGACAGGGGGCACACGAGCAGTACTTC
NA	TRBV2	NA	TRBJ1-5	CASSEGRNQPQHF	TGTGCCAGCAGTGAAGGGAGAAATCAGCCCCAGCATTTT
NA	TRBV11-3	TRBD1	TRBJ1-2	CASSSGTGDYGYTF	TGTGCCAGCAGCTCGGGGACAGGAGACTATGGCTACACCTTC
NA	TRBV3-1/TRBV3-2	TRBD2	TRBJ2-7	CASSGLAGYEQYF	TGTGCCAGCTCGGGACTAGCGGGCTACGAGCAGTACTTC
NA	TRBV5-1	NA	TRBJ1-5	CASSLKESNQPQHF	TGCGCCAGCAGCCTCAAGGAGAGCAATCAGCCCCAGCATTTT
NA	TRBV11-2	NA	TRBJ2-6	CASSPGGANVLTF	TGTGCCAGCAGCCCGGGTGGGGCCAACGTCCTGACTTTC
few	TRBV3-1/TRBV3-2	TRBD2	TRBJ2-1	CASRTSGGAAEQFF	TGTGCCAGCAGGACTAGCGGGGGGGCGGCTGAGCAGTTCTTC
NA	TRBV30	NA	TRBJ1-4	CAWTPGGAYEKLFF	TGTGCCTGGACCCCCGGGGGGGCGTATGAAAAACTGTTTTTT
NA	TRBV9	TRBD1	TRBJ1-1	CASSNSRQGGNTEAFF	TGTGCCAGCAGCAATTCTCGACAGGGGGGGAACACTGAAGCTTTCTTT
NA	TRBV11-2	NA	TRBJ2-5	CASSREVGTQYF	TGTGCCAGCAGCCGAGAGGTCGGGACCCAGTACTTC
NA	TRBV6-1	NA	TRBJ2-7	CASSERRGRVGVFTYEQYF	TGTGCCAGCAGTGAAAGGAGGGGACGAGTAGGGGTGTTTACCTACGAGCAGTACTTC
NA	TRBV11-3	NA	TRBJ1-2	CASSPQTGEGYGYTF	TGTGCCAGCAGCCCGCAGACAGGAGAGGGCTATGGCTACACCTTC
NA	TRBV4-1	NA	TRBJ2-7	CASSLYDRPLEQYF	TGCGCCAGCAGCCTTTACGACAGACCCCTCGAGCAGTACTTC
NA	TRBV13	NA	TRBJ2-7	CASSLARSGYEQYF	TGTGCCAGCAGCTTAGCTCGGAGTGGCTACGAGCAGTACTTC
NA	TRBV6-5	TRBD1	TRBJ2-2	CASGPHRGATGELFF	TGTGCCAGCGGACCCCACAGGGGCGCCACCGGGGAGCTGTTTTTT
NA	TRBV24-1	TRBD2	TRBJ2-3	CATSDGLAADTQYF	TGTGCCACCAGCGACGGACTAGCGGCAGATACGCAGTATTTT
few	TRBV6-1	TRBD1	TRBJ2-1	CASSETDRGYNEQFF	TGTGCCAGCAGTGAAACGGACAGGGGTTACAATGAGCAGTTCTTC
NA	TRBV12-2	NA	TRBJ1-5	CASRFKTGMNSNQPQHF	TGTGCAAGTCGCTTCAAGACAGGGATGAATAGCAATCAGCCCCAGCATTTT
NA	TRBV24-1	NA	TRBJ2-2	CATSDFSPAGELFF	TGTGCCACCAGTGATTTTTCCCCCGCCGGGGAGCTGTTTTTT
NA	TRBV21-1	NA	TRBJ2-7	CASSRRAGDRDLRDEQYF	TGTGCCAGCAGCAGGAGGGCCGGGGACAGGGACCTTCGGGACGAGCAGTACTTC
NA	TRBV5-1	NA	TRBJ2-7	CASSSAGGGSYDEQYF	TGCGCCAGCAGCTCGGCCGGAGGGGGCAGTTACGACGAGCAGTACTTC
few	TRBV10-3	TRBD1	TRBJ2-2	CAIKETGAGELFF	TGTGCCATCAAAGAGACAGGGGCCGGGGAGCTGTTTTTT
NA	TRBV5-4	NA	TRBJ2-7	CASSETNSYEQYF	TGTGCCAGCAGCGAAACTAACTCCTACGAGCAGTACTTC
NA	TRBV9	NA	TRBJ1-2	CASSASVGYTF	TGTGCCAGCAGCGCCTCGGTTGGCTACACCTTC
once	TRBV9	TRBD2	TRBJ2-2	CASGRAGELFF	TGTGCCAGCGGGAGGGCCGGGGAGCTGTTTTTT
NA	TRBV4-1	TRBD1	TRBJ1-2	CASSQPGTAKSYGYTF	TGCGCCAGCAGCCAACCCGGGACAGCAAAATCCTATGGCTACACCTTC
NA	TRBV7-8	TRBD2	TRBJ2-2	CASSLDTRLAAGELFF	TGTGCCAGCAGCTTAGACACGAGACTAGCGGCCGGGGAGCTGTTTTTT
NA	TRBV6-5	TRBD1	TRBJ1-2	CASTSLGQGITGYTF	TGTGCCAGCACCTCGCTAGGACAGGGTATTACTGGCTACACCTTC
NA	TRBV7-2	TRBD1	TRBJ1-2	CASSESLGQGAYGYTF	TGTGCCAGCAGCGAAAGCCTGGGACAGGGGGCGTATGGCTACACCTTC
NA	TRBV2	TRBD2	TRBJ2-5	CASTGGSYQETQYF	TGTGCCAGCACGGGCGGGAGCTACCAAGAGACCCAGTACTTC
NA	TRBV7-8	NA	TRBJ1-6	CASSPISSPLHF	TGTGCCAGCAGCCCCATCAGTTCACCCCTCCACTTT
NA	TRBV28	TRBD1	TRBJ1-2	CASSLSRGLGYTF	TGTGCCAGCAGTTTAAGCAGGGGGCTTGGCTACACCTTC
NA	TRBV2	NA	TRBJ2-5	CASTFEITIETQYF	TGTGCCAGCACATTTGAAATCACAATCGAGACCCAGTACTTC
once	TRBV5-1	NA	TRBJ1-4	CASSLGGPGEKLFF	TGCGCCAGCAGCCTGGGGGGTCCGGGGGAAAAACTGTTTTTT
NA	TRBV30	TRBD1	TRBJ2-2	CAWRQQGAGELFF	TGTGCCTGGAGACAACAGGGGGCCGGGGAGCTGTTTTTT
once	TRBV5-1	TRBD1	TRBJ1-6	CASSPGTGGSPLHF	TGCGCCAGCAGCCCCGGGACAGGCGGCTCACCCCTCCACTTT
NA	TRBV6-5	NA	TRBJ1-2	CASSRTGIANYGYTF	TGTGCCAGCAGTCGAACAGGGATAGCTAACTATGGCTACACCTTC
NA	TRBV10-2	NA	TRBJ1-1	CASQGGQGLNTEAFF	TGCGCCAGCCAAGGGGGTCAGGGGCTGAACACTGAAGCTTTCTTT
NA	TRBV11-3	NA	TRBJ1-1	CASSLEGDLSPYRPSHTEAFF	TGTGCCAGCAGCTTAGAGGGGGACTTGTCCCCCTATCGCCCGTCACACACTGAAGCTTTCTTT
NA	TRBV7-2	NA	TRBJ2-7	CASSLDVAGAIYEQYF	TGTGCCAGCAGCTTAGATGTGGCGGGGGCGATCTACGAGCAGTACTTC
NA	TRBV5-1	TRBD1	TRBJ2-7	CASSLNPLGQGYEQYF	TGCGCCAGCAGCTTGAATCCCCTGGGACAGGGGTACGAGCAGTACTTC
NA	TRBV7-6	NA	TRBJ1-2	CASSQGGDYGYTF	TGTGCCAGCAGCCAGGGAGGAGACTATGGCTACACCTTC
NA	TRBV5-1	NA	TRBJ1-2	CASSQDRTGGYTF	TGCGCCAGCAGCCAAGACAGGACGGGGGGCTACACCTTC
NA	TRBV19	NA	TRBJ1-4	CASTGKTGSTPSGEKLFF	TGTGCCAGTACCGGTAAGACAGGTTCTACTCCCTCCGGTGAAAAACTGTTTTTT
NA	TRBV9	NA	TRBJ2-2	CASSVFGYSGTGELFF	TGTGCCAGCAGCGTATTTGGGTACTCGGGGACCGGGGAGCTGTTTTTT
NA	TRBV3-1/TRBV3-2	NA	TRBJ2-2	CASSQGLSANTGELFF	TGTGCCAGCAGCCAAGGGTTGTCAGCGAACACCGGGGAGCTGTTTTTT
few	TRBV20-1	NA	TRBJ2-5	CSASSGEAETQYF	TGCAGTGCTAGTTCGGGGGAGGCAGAGACCCAGTACTTC
NA	TRBV9	TRBD1	TRBJ1-4	CASSPSDRGAEKLFF	TGTGCCAGCAGCCCCTCGGACAGGGGAGCGGAAAAACTGTTTTTT
NA	TRBV9	NA	TRBJ2-7	CARSVGGGTLTYEQYF	TGTGCCCGCAGCGTAGGGGGGGGGACACTCACCTACGAGCAGTACTTC
once	TRBV15	NA	TRBJ1-5	CATSRGGIHQPQHF	TGTGCCACCAGCAGAGGAGGGATCCATCAGCCCCAGCATTTT
NA	TRBV4-1	TRBD1	TRBJ2-7	CASSQWQTGPYEQYF	TGCGCCAGCAGCCAATGGCAGACAGGGCCCTACGAGCAGTACTTC
NA	TRBV5-6	NA	TRBJ1-2	CASSKFRTTNYGYTF	TGTGCCAGCAGCAAATTCCGAACAACCAACTATGGCTACACCTTC
NA	TRBV5-1	NA	TRBJ2-1	CASSPLSRSEQFF	TGCGCCAGCAGCCCCCTTAGTAGATCTGAGCAGTTCTTC
NA	TRBV6-5	NA	TRBJ1-1	CATATGVPWYTEAFF	TGTGCCACCGCAACGGGGGTCCCCTGGTACACTGAAGCTTTCTTT